These 3 T cell receptor beta chains share one sample of origin, sequenced in a study of blood T cell repertoires in COVID-19. Using immunoSEQ multiplex PCR, the repertoire was profiled, and TCRdb retains in-frame clones only, with some absent. The sample includes about 310,000 clones, 75% to 90% of them seen just once. The sample comprised PBMCs or T cells enriched from blood (not recorded which). The origin of the receptors is a woman between 25 and 40 years old who had been exposed to COVID-19.

The chain links TRBV18 to TRBJ2-7; 7 bases map to TRBD1. Germline V gene sequence: CDR1 KGHSH, CDR2 LQKENI. There are 14 residues in the CDR3. Trimming at V came to 1 base and at J to 4 bases, leaving 4 bases not matched to a gene. CDR3: CASSPLDRAYEQYF. CDR3 bases: TGTGCCAGCTCACCACTCGACAGGGCATACGAGCAGTACTTC.

The chain has TRBV5-1 and TRBJ2-1, with TRBD2 matching over 13 bases. This CDR3 has 17 amino acids. Germline V gives CDR1 SGHRS, CDR2 YFSETQ. The V segment lost 4 bases and the J segment 0 bases; nucleotides outside the gene matches: 4. CDR3 DNA sequence: TGCGCCAGCAGCAGACTAGCGGGAGGACTCTCCTACAATGAGCAGTTCTTC. This translates into CASSRLAGGLSYNEQFF.

V is TRBV24-1 and J is TRBJ1-4, with 8 bases aligning to TRBD1. Losses at the gene ends were 3 bases for V and 3 bases for J; bases not matched to a gene: 5. CDR3 length equals 16 residues. Germline V CDR1 and CDR2: KGHDR, SFDVKD. This CDR3 reads CATSDRRQGSNEKLFF. The CDR3 DNA follows: TGTGCCACCAGTGATCGACGACAGGGGTCTAATGAAAAACTGTTTTTT.